One and the same sample provided the 26 T cell receptor beta chains below, sequenced in a study of shared clonotypes between healthy human individuals. The data were produced by immunoSEQ multiplex PCR, yet TCRdb's version contains in-frame clones alone and is incomplete. Of about 610,000 clones in the sample, less than 98% are singletons; the top ten hold 0.057%. The sequenced material came from naive CD4+ T cells sorted from blood. Subset given: CD45RA+ positively selected. These TCRs come from a woman younger than 45 in good health.

The chain carries TRBV2 and TRBJ1-5, with TRBD1 identical over 7 bases. J lost 0 bases, V lost 4 bases, and 6 bases had no gene match. The CDR3 is made up of 16 amino acids. Germline CDR1 is SNHLY and CDR2 is FYNNEI. This CDR3 is CASSGQGIYSNQPQHF. DNA of the CDR3: TGTGCCAGCAGTGGACAGGGAATATATAGCAATCAGCCCCAGCATTTT. Full variable domain (rest looked up from reference TRBV2 and TRBJ1-5): EPEVTQTPSHQVTQMGQEVILRCVPISNHLYFYWYRQILGQKVEFLVSFYNNEISEKSEIFDDQFSVERPDGSNFTLKIRSTKLEDSAMYFCASSGQGIYSNQPQHFGDGTRLSIL.

This chain uses TRBV28 with TRBJ2-7; 10 bases match TRBD1. V trimming: 5 bases; J trimming: 5 bases; junction bases outside the gene matches: 9. Germline CDR1 reads MDHEN; CDR2 reads SYDVKM. This CDR3 has 15 amino acids. The CDR3 bases are TGTGCCAGCAGTATTCGACAGGGGGCGCGGGACGAGCAGTACTTC. This encodes CASSIRQGARDEQYF.

The chain combines TRBV7-3 with TRBJ2-3; D possibly corresponds to TRBD2 (6 bases). The CDR3 runs 14 residues. V was clipped by 5 bases and J by 2 bases, with 11 bases between them. From germline, CDR1 is SGHTA and CDR2 FQGTGA. This chain's CDR3 is CASSLGGFTDTQYF. The CDR3 DNA reads TGTGCCAGCAGCCTCGGAGGGTTCACAGATACGCAGTATTTT.

This clone was observed a single time. The chain is built from TRBV27 and TRBJ1-4, with D possibly being TRBD1 (6 bases). V lost 2 bases and J lost 3, with 10 bases in between. Germline V CDR1 and CDR2: MNHEY, SMNVEV (reference sequence). CDR3 length: 15 residues. This CDR3 is CASSLTGRANEKLFF. DNA of the CDR3: TGTGCCAGCAGTTTAACAGGGAGGGCTAATGAAAAACTGTTTTTT. Full variable domain (remainder filled in from reference TRBV27 and TRBJ1-4): EAQVTQNPRYLITVTGKKLTVTCSQNMNHEYMSWYRQDPGLGLRQIYYSMNVEVTDKGDVPEGYKVSRKEKRNFPLILESPSPNQTSLYFCASSLTGRANEKLFFGSGTQLSVL.

V is TRBV6-1 and J is TRBJ1-5; D not resolved. The CDR3 totals 14 residues. The germline V and J ends were trimmed by 8 bases and 7 bases, with 18 bases remaining between them. Germline CDR1 reads MNHNS; CDR2 reads SASEGT. CDR3 bases: TGTGCCAGCGGTTTGTACGGGGAAGGGCAGCCCCAGCATTTT. It codes for CASGLYGEGQPQHF.

The chain is built from TRBV2 and TRBJ1-1; D not certain. V lost 2 bases and J 0 bases, leaving 10 bases between the germline ends. This CDR3 is built from 15 residues. Germline V gene data show CDR1 as SNHLY and CDR2 as FYNNEI. This CDR3 reads CASSEYYWMNTEAFF. The CDR3, as DNA: TGTGCCAGCAGTGAATACTATTGGATGAACACTGAAGCTTTCTTT.

This clone was found once. The chain links TRBV7-2 to TRBJ2-1; D remains ambiguous. V was shortened by 4 bases and J by 7 bases, with 8 bases between the two germline ends. The V gene's germline CDR1 is SGHTA and CDR2 FQGNSA. The CDR3 spans 12 residues. The CDR3 sequence is CASSSNHNEQFF. The DNA of the CDR3 is TGTGCCAGCAGCTCGAATCATAATGAGCAGTTCTTC.

In regard to this clone: Other DNA sequences in the sample encode the same CDR3. The gene calls are TRBV5-1 and TRBJ1-1; 7 nucleotides match TRBD1. The V and J ends lost 4 bases and 2 bases, in that order; junction bases with no gene match: 5. Germline V CDR1 and CDR2: SGHRS, YFSETQ. This CDR3 region has 14 residues. Here the CDR3 reads CASSPGTANTEAFF. CDR3 DNA: TGCGCCAGCAGCCCTGGGACAGCAAACACTGAAGCTTTCTTT.

The chain couples TRBV28 to TRBJ1-1; D uncertain. The CDR3 contains 11 residues. Trimming shortened V by 2 bases and J by 8 bases, and 6 bases separated the two germline ends. Germline lookup yields CDR1 MDHEN and CDR2 SYDVKM. In DNA form, the CDR3 reads TGTGCCAGCAGTTTAAGTCGGGAAGCTTTCTTT. It codes for CASSLSREAFF. The full variable domain, its missing parts supplied by reference TRBV28 and TRBJ1-1, is DVKVTQSSRYLVKRTGEKVFLECVQDMDHENMFWYRQDPGLGLRLIYFSYDVKMKEKGDIPEGYSVSREKKERFSLILESASTNQTSMYLCASSLSREAFFGQGTRLTVV.

The V and J genes are TRBV14 and TRBJ2-1, with TRBD2 identical over 9 bases. Trimming removed 4 bases from V and 6 bases from J; junction bases left unmatched: 16. The CDR3 is made up of 18 amino acids. Germline loops: CDR1 SGHDN, CDR2 FVKESK. The CDR3 bases are TGTGCCAGCAGCCCTTACGAGGGACCGGGACTAGCCCCCAATGAGCAGTTCTTC. It is translated as CASSPYEGPGLAPNEQFF. Using reference TRBV14 and TRBJ2-1 for the parts outside the CDR3, the full variable domain is EAGVTQFPSHSVIEKGQTVTLRCDPISGHDNLYWYRRVMGKEIKFLLHFVKESKQDESGMPNNRFLAERTGGTYSTLKVQPAELEDSGVYFCASSPYEGPGLAPNEQFFGPGTRLTVL.

The chain links TRBV5-4 to TRBJ1-2; TRBD1 might be the D (6 bases). The V gene's germline CDR1 is SGHNT and CDR2 YYREEE (reference sequence). V gave up 0 bases and J gave up 2 bases, with 11 bases separating them. The CDR3 is 15 residues long. DNA for the CDR3: TGTGCCAGCAGCTTGGTCCAGGGGACAAACTATGGCTACACCTTC. The encoded protein is CASSLVQGTNYGYTF.

This clone appeared once. This sequence joins TRBV19 and TRBJ2-7, with TRBD2 as a possible D gene (7 bases). The germline V gene has CDR1 LNHDA and CDR2 SQIVND (reference sequence). The V end lost 8 bases, the J end lost 2 bases, and 16 bases lay between the germline ends. The CDR3 extends over 14 amino acids. The CDR3 reads CASHREGEPYEQYF. As DNA, the CDR3 is TGTGCCAGTCACAGGGAGGGGGAACCCTACGAGCAGTACTTC.

In its sample, this clone was seen once. This sequence joins TRBV7-8 and TRBJ1-3; possibly TRBD1 for D (6 bases). The CDR3 has 17 residues. Germline CDR1 SGHVS, CDR2 FQNEAQ. With 5 bases removed from V and 2 bases from J, the gap between germline ends came to 19 bases. The CDR3 DNA reads as TGTGCCAGCAGCGTCCGGACAGAGGTTCGGGCTGGAAACACCATATATTTT. Residues: CASSVRTEVRAGNTIYF.

The V call is TRBV28, the J call TRBJ2-1, with 8 bases matching TRBD2. Germline lookup yields CDR1 MDHEN and CDR2 SYDVKM. J lost 8 bases, V lost 3 bases, and 9 bases had no gene match. This CDR3 region has 15 residues. The CDR3 protein is CASSFSGRALDEQFF. CDR3 nucleotides: TGTGCCAGCAGTTTTTCCGGGAGGGCCTTGGATGAGCAGTTCTTC.

The V gene is TRBV5-4, the J gene TRBJ2-3, with D tentatively TRBD1 or TRBD2 (5 bases each). Between the trimmed V and J ends, which lost 3 bases and 1 base, there was a span of 12 bases. CDR3 length equals 15 residues. Germline values: CDR1 SGHNT, CDR2 YYREEE (reference sequence). DNA of the CDR3: TGTGCCAGCAGCTCTAGGGACGGCGGCACAGATACGCAGTATTTT. Translated, it gives CASSSRDGGTDTQYF.

The gene calls are TRBV28 and TRBJ2-7; the D is unclear. CDR1 MDHEN and CDR2 SYDVKM come from the germline V gene. The CDR3 extends over 12 amino acids. V dropped 3 bases and J dropped 1 base, with 4 bases sitting between them. This chain's CDR3 is CASSLKSYEQYF. CDR3 nucleotide sequence: TGTGCCAGCAGTTTGAAGTCCTACGAGCAGTACTTC.

This rearrangement joins TRBV10-3 to TRBJ2-7; 9 bases fit TRBD2. V shed 2 bases and J 5 bases; nucleotides not matched to a gene: 4. CDR3 length: 14 residues. Germline V gives CDR1 ENHRY, CDR2 SYGVKD. The CDR3 spells CAISERREGDEQYF. CDR3 in DNA: TGTGCCATCAGTGAGCGGCGGGAGGGCGACGAGCAGTACTTC.

The J gene is TRBJ2-7, the V gene TRBV27, with D maybe TRBD2 (7 bases). CDR3 size: 13 residues. The V end was cut by 5 bases, the J end by 3 bases, with 11 bases between. Per the germline V gene, CDR1 is MNHEY and CDR2 is SMNVEV (reference sequence). The CDR3 is CASSGGGIYEQYF. CDR3 sequence (DNA): TGTGCCAGCAGTGGCGGGGGCATCTACGAGCAGTACTTC.

The chain combines TRBV11-2 with TRBJ2-7; D is perhaps TRBD1 (5 bases). Germline lookup yields CDR1 SGHAT and CDR2 FQNNGV. The CDR3 has 14 residues. Trimming stripped 4 bases from V and 6 bases from J, with 16 bases between. The CDR3 is CASSSRVTQGEQYF. The CDR3 region has the DNA TGTGCCAGCAGCTCCCGGGTTACCCAGGGCGAGCAGTACTTC.

This clone was detected only a few times. The V gene is TRBV29-1, the J gene TRBJ1-1; D is ambiguous. The CDR3 is 12 residues long. V dropped 5 bases and J dropped 2 bases, with 9 bases sitting between them. Germline CDR1 SQVTM, CDR2 ANQGSEA. CDR3 nucleotide sequence: TGCAGCGTTCTCCTTGTAAACACTGAAGCTTTCTTT. It is translated as CSVLLVNTEAFF.

This chain connects TRBV2 to TRBJ2-7; D is uncertain. The ends were cut back, 7 bases at V and 3 bases at J, with 10 bases in the middle. The V gene's germline CDR1 is SNHLY and CDR2 FYNNEI. CDR3 size: 12 residues. CDR3 in DNA: TGTGCCAGCAATATGGATGTCTACGAGCAGTACTTC. Translated: CASNMDVYEQYF.

This clone was picked up one time. The rearrangement joins TRBV6-5 to TRBJ2-7, with TRBD1 matching over 7 bases. With 5 bases clipped from V and 3 bases from J, the junction kept 4 bases outside the gene matches. This CDR3 has 13 amino acids. Germline loops: CDR1 MNHEY, CDR2 SVGAGI. The DNA of the CDR3 is TGTGCCAGCAGTGACAGGGTAAACTACGAGCAGTACTTC. Protein: CASSDRVNYEQYF.

The chain links TRBV4-1 to TRBJ2-5, with 7 bases that match TRBD1. The end of the DNA is better explained by TRBJ2-7, so the J call may be wrong. In germline, CDR1 is MGHRA, CDR2 YSYEKL. The CDR3 loop spans 14 amino acids. CDR3 sequence (DNA): TGCGCCAGCAGCCATTACCCTCAGGGGGACGAGCAGTACTTC. This gives the protein CASSHYPQGDEQYF.

The rearrangement links TRBV18 to TRBJ1-3, with TRBD1 matching 7 bases. Germline lookup yields CDR1 KGHSH and CDR2 LQKENI. This CDR3 spans 16 amino acids. V lost 6 bases, J lost 3 bases, and 11 bases stayed unmatched. This CDR3 reads CASSPPGQAVGNTIYF. CDR3 nucleotide sequence: TGTGCCAGCTCTCCTCCCGGACAGGCAGTTGGAAACACCATATATTTT. Full variable domain (missing parts from reference TRBV18 and TRBJ1-3): NAGVMQNPRHLVRRRGQEARLRCSPMKGHSHVYWYRQLPEEGLKFMVYLQKENIIDESGMPKERFSAEFPKEGPSILRIQQVVRGDSAAYFCASSPPGQAVGNTIYFGEGSWLTVV.

The V and J genes are TRBV30 and TRBJ1-3; D gene ambiguous. The germline CDR1 and CDR2 sequences are GTSNPN and SVGIG (reference sequence). The V gene lost 0 bases and the J gene lost 3 bases, with 27 bases spanning the gap. The CDR3 length is 20 residues. DNA for the CDR3: TGTGCCTGGAGTGTACGGAGGGTTTGGGAGGACGCGGGAGATGGAAACACCATATATTTT. This gives the protein CAWSVRRVWEDAGDGNTIYF.

The chain employs TRBV25-1 and TRBJ2-2; a possible D gene is TRBD1 (6 bases). CDR3 size: 15 residues. With 3 bases removed from V and 4 bases from J, the gap between germline ends came to 12 bases. Germline-derived CDR1 and CDR2 are MGHDK and SYGVNS. The CDR3 coding sequence is TGTGCCAGCAGTGACGTTGAGGGGGTCACCGGGGAGCTGTTTTTT. Its protein is CASSDVEGVTGELFF. The complete variable domain, with remaining parts taken from reference TRBV25-1 and TRBJ2-2, reads EADIYQTPRYLVIGTGKKITLECSQTMGHDKMYWYQQDPGMELHLIHYSYGVNSTEKGDLSSESTVSRIRTEHFPLTLESARPSHTSQYLCASSDVEGVTGELFFGEGSRLTVL.